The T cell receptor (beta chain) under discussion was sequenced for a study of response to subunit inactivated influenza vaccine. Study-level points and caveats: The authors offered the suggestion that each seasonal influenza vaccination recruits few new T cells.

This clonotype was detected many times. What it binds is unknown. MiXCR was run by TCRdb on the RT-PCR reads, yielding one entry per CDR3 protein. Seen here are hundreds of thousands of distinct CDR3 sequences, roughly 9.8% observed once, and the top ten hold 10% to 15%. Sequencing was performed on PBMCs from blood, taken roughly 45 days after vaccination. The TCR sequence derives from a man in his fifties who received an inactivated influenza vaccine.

CDR3 amino acids: CASSRFESQWQYF. The CDR3, as DNA: TGTGCCAGCAGCCGGTTTGAGTCTCAGTGGCAGTACTTC. The chain employs TRBV4-2 and TRBJ2-7; D is ambiguous. This CDR3 is 13 amino acids long. Germline V gene data show CDR1 as LGHNA and CDR2 as YNFKEQ. V was shortened by 4 bases and J by 9 bases, with 16 bases between the two germline ends.